This TCR beta chain stems from a study of T-cell reconstitution after alpha-beta-depleted transplantation in children. Only a few counts were recorded for this clonotype. Using unique molecular identifiers, the investigators prepared the TCRbeta library. TCRdb independently ran MiXCR on the PCR reads; one entry per CDR3 protein. The data show a few hundred thousand distinct CDR3 sequences, about an eighth seen once. Germline V CDR1 and CDR2: MDHEN, SYDVKM. Deletions cut 7 bases from V and 3 bases from J, with 13 bases between. This CDR3 is 14 amino acids long. The source was PBMCs from the stem cell graft donor, collected from the stem cell graft. The chain couples TRBV28 to TRBJ2-1; D remains ambiguous. The receptor comes from a human donor who donated a stem cell graft to a child with combined immunodeficiency. CDR3 residues: CASMKATNYNEQFF. The CDR3, as DNA: TGTGCCAGCATGAAGGCGACCAACTACAATGAGCAGTTCTTC. Together with reference TRBV28 and TRBJ2-1, the CDR3 gives the full variable domain: DVKVTQSSRYLVKRTGEKVFLECVQDMDHENMFWYRQDPGLGLRLIYFSYDVKMKEKGDIPEGYSVSREKKERFSLILESASTNQTSMYLCASMKATNYNEQFFGPGTRLTVL.